The 6 T cell receptor beta chains reported below all come from one sample, sequenced in a study of a mutant IDH1 vaccine in newly diagnosed glioma (dated by TCRdb to the early 2020s). Library construction relied on the immunoSEQ multiplex PCR assay. What TCRdb holds here is the immuneACCESS table cut down to in-frame rearrangements. Part of the clones is not present; checked against another copy, under half of the missing clones reflect an unresolved V gene, and the others are unexplained. This sample comprises under 85,000 clones, more than 80% of them detected only once. Jointly, the top ten make up 0.77% of the sample. The sample's time point label, decoded: week 23, last vaccination. Each vaccine dose, consisting of 300 ug of a 20-mer mutant IDH1 peptide in Montanide, was administered subcutaneously with topical imiquimod. The antigens for these receptors are not known. Sequences were derived from PBMCs, sampled from a glioma patient whose treatment included an IDH1 peptide vaccine. The receptors stem from a woman in her forties or fifties with glioma.

The genes are TRBV7-3 and TRBJ1-1; TRBD1 matches 7 bases. The V gene's germline CDR1 is SGHTA and CDR2 FQGTGA. This CDR3 has 15 amino acids. Trimming cost V 5 bases and J 1 base; bases outside gene matches: 7. CDR3 loop: CASSPLEGANTEAFF. The CDR3, as DNA: TGTGCCAGCAGCCCCCTGGAGGGGGCGAACACTGAAGCTTTCTTT.

V usage is TRBV12-2 and J usage is TRBJ2-3; the listed D gene, TRBD2, was not tested against the DNA. TRBV12-2 is a pseudogene locus. The length of the CDR3 is 18 residues. CDR3 sequence: CASRLASSGGPRTDTQYF. The CDR3 nucleotides read TGTGCAAGTCGCTTAGCCTCTTCGGGAGGGCCTCGGACAGATACGCAGTATTTT.

The DNA for the CDR3 is TGTGCCAGCAGCTCCGGGACGGGGTATCAGGACCCTGAAGCTTTCTTT. Translated: CASSSGTGYQDPEAFF. This chain connects TRBV11-1 to TRBJ1-1; D may be TRBD1 (5 bases). The CDR3 is 16 amino acids. Germline values: CDR1 SGHAT, CDR2 FQDESV (reference sequence). V lost 4 bases to trimming and J lost 6 bases, with 21 bases between them.

V and J are TRBV30 and TRBJ2-2; 12 bases are shared with TRBD2. CDR1 is GTSNPN, CDR2 SVGIG, per germline (reference sequence). The junction had 3 bases not matched to a gene; V was cut back by 5 bases and J by 2 bases. This CDR3 is built from 15 residues. The CDR3 nucleotides read TGTGCCTGGTCCGGACTAGCGGGAAACACCGGGGAGCTGTTTTTT. It specifies CAWSGLAGNTGELFF.

The V and J genes are TRBV28 and TRBJ1-2, with 8 bases fitting TRBD1. Unmatched junction bases numbered 5, after V lost 5 bases and J lost 0 bases. Germline lookup yields CDR1 MDHEN and CDR2 SYDVKM. CDR3 length: 15 residues. The CDR3 DNA follows: TGTGCCAGCAGTCCTGTGGACAGGGCTAACTATGGCTACACCTTC. It encodes CASSPVDRANYGYTF.

The chain links TRBV5-6 to TRBJ2-5; 8 bases are shared with TRBD2. Germline CDR1 is SGHDT and CDR2 is YYEEEE. The CDR3 runs to 17 residues. Trimming cost V 0 bases and J 5 bases; bases outside gene matches: 12. For the CDR3, the DNA is TGTGCCAGCAGCTTGGTCGCTAGCGGGCGTTCAAGGGAGACCCAGTACTTC. Translated, it gives CASSLVASGRSRETQYF.